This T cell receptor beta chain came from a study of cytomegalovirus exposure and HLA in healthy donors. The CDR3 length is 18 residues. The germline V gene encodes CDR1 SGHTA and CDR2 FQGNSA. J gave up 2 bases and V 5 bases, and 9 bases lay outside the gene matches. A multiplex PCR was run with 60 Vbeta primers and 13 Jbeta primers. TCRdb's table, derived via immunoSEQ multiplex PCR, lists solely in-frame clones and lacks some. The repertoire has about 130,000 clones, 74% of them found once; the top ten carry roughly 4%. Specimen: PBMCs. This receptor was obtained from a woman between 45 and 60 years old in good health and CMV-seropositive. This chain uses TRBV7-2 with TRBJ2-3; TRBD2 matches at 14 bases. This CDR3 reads CASSEARTSGGITDTQYF. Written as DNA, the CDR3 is TGTGCCAGCAGCGAGGCTAGGACTAGCGGGGGGATCACAGATACGCAGTATTTT.